This is a list of T cell receptor beta chains from one sample in a study of blood T cell repertoires in COVID-19. Data came from immunoSEQ multiplex PCR; TCRdb stores just in-frame clones and leaves some out. This table holds around 300,000 clones, about 90% found once. Sequencing was carried out using peripheral blood. These receptor sequences come from a woman aged 40 to 55 with COVID-19, enrolled during active disease. Each CDR3 is given with its conserved first and last residue. Each record gives: D gene, J gene, V gene, clone size, CDR3 protein, CDR3 DNA. A D gene is named only where the DNA matches it firmly. Only some rows state a clone size, as once, few, many or a class for expanded clones.

>NA|TRBJ2-1|TRBV2|NA
CASSRGTGPYNEQFF
TGTGCCAGCAGCCGGGGAACGGGCCCCTACAATGAGCAGTTCTTC
>TRBD2|TRBJ2-2|TRBV10-2|NA
CASSEVSSGGTGELFF
TGCGCCAGCAGTGAGGTATCTAGCGGGGGCACCGGGGAGCTGTTTTTT
>TRBD1|TRBJ1-5|TRBV28|NA
CASSAGGARNQPQHF
TGTGCCAGTTCAGCAGGGGGTGCCCGCAATCAGCCCCAGCATTTT
>TRBD1|TRBJ2-7|TRBV28|NA
CASSGTAQDYEQYF
TGTGCCAGCAGTGGGACAGCTCAAGACTACGAGCAGTACTTC
>TRBD2|TRBJ2-1|TRBV29-1|NA
CSVQASGGAFHNEQFF
TGCAGCGTCCAAGCTAGCGGGGGGGCCTTCCACAATGAGCAGTTCTTC
>TRBD1|TRBJ1-5|TRBV5-6|NA
CASSSGQGDRNQPQHF
TGTGCCAGCAGCTCTGGACAGGGAGATCGAAATCAGCCCCAGCATTTT
>NA|TRBJ2-7|TRBV6-5|once
CASSYSFPDSYEQYF
TGTGCCAGCAGTTATAGCTTTCCAGACTCCTACGAGCAGTACTTC
>NA|TRBJ2-4|TRBV7-3|NA
CASSLGRPGENIQYF
TGTGCCAGCAGCTTAGGGCGACCAGGGGAAAACATTCAGTACTTC
>NA|TRBJ1-4|TRBV6-6|NA
CASSYKYGGDEKLFF
TGTGCCAGCAGTTACAAGTACGGGGGGGATGAAAAACTGTTTTTT
>TRBD2|TRBJ2-1|TRBV4-3|once
CASSPLAEGSGVYNEQFF
TGCGCCAGCAGCCCCCTAGCGGAGGGGAGTGGGGTCTACAATGAGCAGTTCTTC
>NA|TRBJ1-4|TRBV28|once
CASLRGNEKLFF
TGTGCCAGCCTACGAGGGAATGAAAAACTGTTTTTT
>TRBD2|TRBJ2-3|TRBV6-4|few
CASSDSSGGTDTQYF
TGTGCCAGCAGTGACTCTAGCGGGGGCACAGATACGCAGTATTTT
>TRBD1|TRBJ1-6|TRBV11-2|NA
CASSRVGQGRSPLHF
TGTGCCAGCAGCCGGGTGGGACAGGGGCGCTCACCCCTCCACTTT
>NA|TRBJ2-5|TRBV5-6|NA
CASSGSPQETQYF
TGTGCCAGCAGCGGTAGCCCCCAAGAGACCCAGTACTTC
>TRBD1|TRBJ1-5|TRBV28|few
CASRTGNQPQHF
TGTGCCAGCAGGACAGGGAATCAGCCCCAGCATTTT
>TRBD1|TRBJ1-2|TRBV5-4|once
CASSLDRDRDYTF
TGTGCCAGCAGCTTAGACCGGGACAGGGACTACACCTTC
>NA|TRBJ1-2|TRBV10-3|once
CAISGQILYGYTF
TGTGCCATCAGTGGACAGATTCTCTATGGCTACACCTTC
>TRBD2|TRBJ2-7|TRBV28|once
CASSSGSGITYEQYF
TGTGCCAGCAGTAGCGGAAGCGGGATAACCTACGAGCAGTACTTC
>TRBD1|TRBJ1-6|TRBV4-2|NA
CASSPKAGQGHAPLHF
TGTGCCAGCAGCCCAAAAGCGGGACAGGGACATGCACCCCTCCACTTT
>TRBD1|TRBJ1-6|TRBV9|NA
CASSVETGRNSPLHF
TGTGCCAGCAGCGTCGAGACAGGGAGGAATTCACCCCTCCACTTT
>TRBD1|TRBJ2-7|TRBV6-2/TRBV6-3|NA
CASSYGRDSSYEQYF
TGTGCCAGCAGTTACGGAAGGGACAGTTCCTACGAGCAGTACTTC
>NA|TRBJ1-2|TRBV6-4|few
CASSESGYGYTF
TGTGCCAGCAGTGAATCAGGGTATGGCTACACCTTC
>NA|TRBJ2-7|TRBV27|NA
CASSPNGGYEQYF
TGTGCCAGCAGTCCCAACGGGGGCTACGAGCAGTACTTC
>NA|TRBJ2-7|TRBV29-1|NA
CSVFGGTHSYEQYF
TGCAGCGTGTTTGGCGGGACGCACTCCTACGAGCAGTACTTC
>NA|TRBJ2-7|TRBV29-1|NA
CSVGQFEQYF
TGCAGCGTTGGACAGTTCGAGCAGTACTTC
>NA|TRBJ2-5|TRBV5-1|NA
CASRTRDGETQYF
TGCGCCAGCCGAACCCGGGATGGCGAGACCCAGTACTTC
>NA|TRBJ1-5|TRBV27|NA
CATAQGVSNQPQHF
TGTGCCACCGCTCAGGGTGTCAGCAATCAGCCCCAGCATTTT
>NA|TRBJ1-1|TRBV25-1|NA
CASSWAEMNTEAFF
TGTGCCAGCAGTTGGGCCGAAATGAACACTGAAGCTTTCTTT
>TRBD2|TRBJ2-3|TRBV18|NA
CASSPLAGGPTDTQYF
TGTGCCAGCTCACCCTTAGCGGGGGGGCCGACAGATACGCAGTATTTT
>NA|TRBJ1-2|TRBV6-1|NA
CASSEGRTAYGYTF
TGTGCCAGCAGTGAAGGGAGGACGGCTTATGGCTACACCTTC
>NA|TRBJ1-5|TRBV30|once
CAWGLGVSNQPQHF
TGTGCCTGGGGCCTAGGGGTAAGCAATCAGCCCCAGCATTTT
>NA|TRBJ2-3|TRBV12-3/TRBV12-4|NA
CASSLRLSDTQYF
TGTGCCAGCAGTTTGCGACTATCAGATACGCAGTATTTT
>NA|TRBJ1-4|TRBV7-3|once
CASSLGGGNEKLFF
TGTGCCAGCAGCTTAGGGGGAGGAAATGAAAAACTGTTTTTT
>TRBD1|TRBJ1-2|TRBV18|NA
CASSSDREGGYTF
TGTGCCAGCTCATCGGACAGGGAGGGCGGCTACACCTTC
>NA|TRBJ1-3|TRBV10-1|NA
CASSELRGARFSWNTIYF
TGCGCCAGCAGTGAGTTACGGGGGGCGCGGTTCTCCTGGAACACCATATATTTT
>NA|TRBJ1-5|TRBV5-1|once
CASSLEGVNQPQHF
TGCGCCAGCAGTCTAGAAGGGGTTAATCAGCCCCAGCATTTT
>NA|TRBJ2-5|TRBV5-6|NA
CASSLVNRGNAETQYF
TGTGCCAGCAGCTTGGTGAACCGGGGGAATGCGGAGACCCAGTACTTC
>NA|TRBJ2-7|TRBV5-6|NA
CASSPPGSGRSYEQYF
TGTGCCAGCAGCCCTCCCGGATCAGGGAGGTCCTACGAGCAGTACTTC
>TRBD2|TRBJ2-5|TRBV15|NA
CATSRDLGTSGSQETQYF
TGTGCCACCAGCAGAGATTTGGGGACTAGCGGGAGTCAAGAGACCCAGTACTTC
>TRBD1|TRBJ1-2|TRBV7-2|NA
CASSLSGGNYGYTF
TGTGCCAGCAGCTTGTCAGGGGGAAACTATGGCTACACCTTC